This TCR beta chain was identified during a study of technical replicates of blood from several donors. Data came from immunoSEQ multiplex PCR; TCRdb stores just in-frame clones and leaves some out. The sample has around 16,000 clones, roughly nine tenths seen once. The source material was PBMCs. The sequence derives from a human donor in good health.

The CDR3 DNA follows: TGTGCCAGCAGCTCAAAACAAGGGGGCGGGGAGCTGTTTTTT. This encodes CASSSKQGGGELFF. The chain carries TRBV7-6 and TRBJ2-2; D might be TRBD1 (6 bases). CDR3 length equals 14 residues. V gave up 4 bases and J gave up 7 bases, with 13 bases separating them. The germline V gene encodes CDR1 SGHVS and CDR2 FNYEAQ.